The T cell receptor beta chain under discussion was sequenced for a study of blood T cell repertoires in COVID-19. The V segment lost 2 bases and the J segment 7 bases; nucleotides outside the gene matches: 2. Germline V gene sequence: CDR1 SEHNR, CDR2 FQNEAQ (reference sequence). This CDR3 is 12 amino acids long. In the authors' workflow: Nucleated cell number was recorded as an estimate derived from reference gene primer amplification. The method was immunoSEQ multiplex PCR; TCRdb's version includes in-frame clones alone and lacks a portion of them. The V and J calls and clone size come from that table; D and trimming were worked out from the DNA. The data show 200,000 to 300,000 clones, 80% to 90% seen once. Individuals aged about 18 to 100 years were recruited from some 26 US areas. Cohort allocation depended upon clinical history that participants reported. People in the exposed group encountered a COVID-19 case within 2 weeks before entering the study.

This sequence was found in a woman aged 40 to 49 who had been exposed to COVID-19. The sample consisted of PBMCs or T cells enriched from blood (not recorded which). The chain employs TRBV7-9 and TRBJ2-7; 7 positions match TRBD2. The DNA for the CDR3 is TGTGCCAGCAGCTTACCAGCGGGGGAGCAGTACGTC. This gives the protein CASSLPAGEQYV.